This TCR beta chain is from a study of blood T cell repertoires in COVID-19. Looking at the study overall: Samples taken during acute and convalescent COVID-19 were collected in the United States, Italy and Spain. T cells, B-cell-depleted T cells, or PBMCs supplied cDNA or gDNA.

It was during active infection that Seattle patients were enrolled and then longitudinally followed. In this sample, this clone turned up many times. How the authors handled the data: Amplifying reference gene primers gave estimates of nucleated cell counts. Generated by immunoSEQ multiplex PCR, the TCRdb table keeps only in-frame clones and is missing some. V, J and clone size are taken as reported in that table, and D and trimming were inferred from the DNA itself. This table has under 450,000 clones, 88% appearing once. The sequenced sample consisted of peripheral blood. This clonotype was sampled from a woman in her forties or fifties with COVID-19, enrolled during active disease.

CDR3 coding DNA: TGTGCCAGCAGTCTTTACAGGGATAGCACTGAAGCTTTCTTT. Translating it yields CASSLYRDSTEAFF. The genes are TRBV2 and TRBJ1-1; D possibly corresponds to TRBD1 (6 bases). Trimming shortened V by 5 bases and J by 4 bases, and 14 bases separated the two germline ends. CDR1 is SNHLY, CDR2 FYNNEI, per germline. This CDR3 region has 14 residues.